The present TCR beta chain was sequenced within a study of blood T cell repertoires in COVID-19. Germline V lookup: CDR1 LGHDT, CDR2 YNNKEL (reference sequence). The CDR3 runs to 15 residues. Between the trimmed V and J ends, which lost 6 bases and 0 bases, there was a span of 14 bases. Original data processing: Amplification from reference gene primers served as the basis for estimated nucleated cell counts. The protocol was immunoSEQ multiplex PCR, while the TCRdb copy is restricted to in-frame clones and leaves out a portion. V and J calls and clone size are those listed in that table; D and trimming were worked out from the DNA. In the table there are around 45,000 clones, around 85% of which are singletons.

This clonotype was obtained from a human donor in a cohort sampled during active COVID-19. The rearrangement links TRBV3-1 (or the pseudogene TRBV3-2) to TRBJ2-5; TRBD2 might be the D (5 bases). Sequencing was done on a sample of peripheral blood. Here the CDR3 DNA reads TGTGCCAGCAGTTCATCGGGCGGGTACCAAGAGACCCAGTACTTC. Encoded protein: CASSSSGGYQETQYF.